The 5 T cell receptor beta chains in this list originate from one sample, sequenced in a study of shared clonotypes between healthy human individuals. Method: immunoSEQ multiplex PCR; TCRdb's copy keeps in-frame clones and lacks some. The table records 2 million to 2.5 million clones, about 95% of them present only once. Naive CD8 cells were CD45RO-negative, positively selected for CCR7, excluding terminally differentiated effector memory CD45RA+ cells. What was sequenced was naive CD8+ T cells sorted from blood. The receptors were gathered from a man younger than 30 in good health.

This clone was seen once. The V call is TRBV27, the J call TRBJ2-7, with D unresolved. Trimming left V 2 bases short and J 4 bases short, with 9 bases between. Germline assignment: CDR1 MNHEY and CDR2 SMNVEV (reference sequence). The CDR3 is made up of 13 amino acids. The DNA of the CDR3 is TGTGCCAGCAGTTTAGGGCCGATGTACGAGCAGTACTTC. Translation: CASSLGPMYEQYF.

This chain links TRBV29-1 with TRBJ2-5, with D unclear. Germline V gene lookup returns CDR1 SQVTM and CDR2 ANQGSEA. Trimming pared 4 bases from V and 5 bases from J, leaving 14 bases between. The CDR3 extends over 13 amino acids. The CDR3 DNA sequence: TGCAGCGTTGTAAGTCCAGGTCCGGAGACCCAGTACTTC. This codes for CSVVSPGPETQYF.

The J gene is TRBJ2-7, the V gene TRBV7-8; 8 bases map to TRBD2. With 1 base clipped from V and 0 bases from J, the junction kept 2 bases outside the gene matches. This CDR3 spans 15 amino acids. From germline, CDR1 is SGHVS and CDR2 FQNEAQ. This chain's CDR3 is CASSLVTSASYEQYF. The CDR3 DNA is TGTGCCAGCAGCTTAGTGACTAGCGCCTCCTACGAGCAGTACTTC.

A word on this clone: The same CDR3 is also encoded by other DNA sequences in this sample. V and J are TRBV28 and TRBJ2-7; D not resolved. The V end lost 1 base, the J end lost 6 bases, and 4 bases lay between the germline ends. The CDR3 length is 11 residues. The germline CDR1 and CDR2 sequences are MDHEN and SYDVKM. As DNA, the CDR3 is TGTGCCAGCAGTTTATCCGGCGAGCAGTACTTC. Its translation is CASSLSGEQYF.

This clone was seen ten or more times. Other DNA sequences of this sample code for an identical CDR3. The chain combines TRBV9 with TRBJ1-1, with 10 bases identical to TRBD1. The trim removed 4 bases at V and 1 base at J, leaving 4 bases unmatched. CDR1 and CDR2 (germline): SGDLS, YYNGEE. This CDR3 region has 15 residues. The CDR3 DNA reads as TGTGCCAGCAGCCCAAGGACAGGGGGGAACACTGAAGCTTTCTTT. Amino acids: CASSPRTGGNTEAFF.